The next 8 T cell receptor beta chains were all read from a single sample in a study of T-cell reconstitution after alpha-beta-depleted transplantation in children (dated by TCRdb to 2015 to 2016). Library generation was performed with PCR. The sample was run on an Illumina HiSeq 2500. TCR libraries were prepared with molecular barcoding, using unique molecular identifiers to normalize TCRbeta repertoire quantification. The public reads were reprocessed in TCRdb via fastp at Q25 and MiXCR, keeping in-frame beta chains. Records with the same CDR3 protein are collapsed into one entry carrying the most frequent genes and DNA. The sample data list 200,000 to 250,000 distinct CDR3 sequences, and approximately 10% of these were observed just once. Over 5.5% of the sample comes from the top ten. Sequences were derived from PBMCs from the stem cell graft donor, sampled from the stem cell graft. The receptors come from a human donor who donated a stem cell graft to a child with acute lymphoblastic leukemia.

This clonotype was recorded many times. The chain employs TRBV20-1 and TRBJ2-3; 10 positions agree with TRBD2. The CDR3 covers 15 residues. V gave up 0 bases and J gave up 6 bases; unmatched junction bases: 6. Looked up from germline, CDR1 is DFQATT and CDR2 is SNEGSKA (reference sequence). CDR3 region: CSARDSGGGVDTQYF. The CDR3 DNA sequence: TGCAGTGCTAGAGACAGCGGGGGGGGCGTGGATACGCAGTATTTT.

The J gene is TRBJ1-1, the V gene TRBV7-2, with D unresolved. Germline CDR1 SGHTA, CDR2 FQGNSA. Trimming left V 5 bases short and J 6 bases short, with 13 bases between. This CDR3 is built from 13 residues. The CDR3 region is CASSGKGVAEAFF. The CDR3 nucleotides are TGTGCCAGCAGCGGAAAGGGTGTGGCTGAAGCTTTCTTT.

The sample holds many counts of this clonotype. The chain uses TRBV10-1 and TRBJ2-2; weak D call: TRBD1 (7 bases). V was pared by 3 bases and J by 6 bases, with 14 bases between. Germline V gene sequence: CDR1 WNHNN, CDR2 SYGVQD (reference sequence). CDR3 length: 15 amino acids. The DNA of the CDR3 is TGCGCCAGCAGTGATGTCAGGGGGGCGGCCGGGGAGCTGTTTTTT. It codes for CASSDVRGAAGELFF.

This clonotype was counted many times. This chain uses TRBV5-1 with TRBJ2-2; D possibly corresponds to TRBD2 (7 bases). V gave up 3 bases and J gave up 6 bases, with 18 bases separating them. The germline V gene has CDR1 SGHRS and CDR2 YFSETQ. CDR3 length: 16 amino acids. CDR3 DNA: TGCGCCAGCAGCTCACAGGGAGGGGAATTCTCCGGGGAGCTGTTTTTT. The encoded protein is CASSSQGGEFSGELFF. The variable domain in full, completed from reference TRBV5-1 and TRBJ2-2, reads KAGVTQTPRYLIKTRGQQVTLSCSPISGHRSVSWYQQTPGQGLQFLFEYFSETQRNKGNFPGRFSGRQFSNSRSEMNVSTLELGDSALYLCASSSQGGEFSGELFFGEGSRLTVL.

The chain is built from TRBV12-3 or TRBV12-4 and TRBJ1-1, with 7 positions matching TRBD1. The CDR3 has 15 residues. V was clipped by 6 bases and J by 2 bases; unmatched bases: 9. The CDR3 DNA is TGTGCCAGCAGCCGCCCGGACAGGCGAAACACTGAAGCTTTCTTT. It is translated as CASSRPDRRNTEAFF.

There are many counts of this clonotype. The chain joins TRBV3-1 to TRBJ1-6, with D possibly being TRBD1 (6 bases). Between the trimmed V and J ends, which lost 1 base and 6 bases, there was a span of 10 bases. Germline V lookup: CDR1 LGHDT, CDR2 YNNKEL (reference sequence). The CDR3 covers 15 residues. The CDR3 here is CASSQVDSRNSPLHF. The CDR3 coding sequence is TGTGCCAGCAGCCAAGTGGACAGTCGTAATTCACCCCTCCACTTT.

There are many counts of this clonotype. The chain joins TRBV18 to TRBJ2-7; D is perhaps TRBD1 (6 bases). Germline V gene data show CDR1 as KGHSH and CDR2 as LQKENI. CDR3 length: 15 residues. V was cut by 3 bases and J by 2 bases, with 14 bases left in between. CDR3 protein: CASSPGQGGPYEQYF. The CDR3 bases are TGTGCCAGCTCACCGGGACAAGGAGGCCCCTACGAGCAGTACTTC.

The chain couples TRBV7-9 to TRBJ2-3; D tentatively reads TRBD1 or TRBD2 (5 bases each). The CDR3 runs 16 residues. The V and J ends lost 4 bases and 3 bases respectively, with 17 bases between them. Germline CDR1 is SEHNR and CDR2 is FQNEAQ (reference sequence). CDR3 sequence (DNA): TGTGCCAGCAGCTCCGGGCCCCCGGGGCGTACAGATACGCAGTATTTT. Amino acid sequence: CASSSGPPGRTDTQYF.